The sequence of this T cell receptor (beta chain) was determined in a study of T cells after posttransplantation cyclophosphamide. This table comes from immunoSEQ multiplex PCR, and its TCRdb copy is limited to in-frame clones, with some not included. Of about 50,000 clones in the sample, approximately 94% were seen once. Trimming took 1 base from V and 3 from J, leaving 6 bases between them. CDR1 is SEHNR, CDR2 FQNEAQ, per germline (reference sequence). This CDR3 region has 14 residues. The rearrangement links TRBV7-9 to TRBJ1-4; maybe TRBD1 (6 bases). Sequenced: PBMCs. The clonotype comes from a woman aged 25 to 39 in good health and a related stem cell transplant donor. The CDR3 DNA reads TGTGCCAGCAGCTTAGAGGGGGCTAATGAAAAACTGTTTTTT. This gives the protein CASSLEGANEKLFF.